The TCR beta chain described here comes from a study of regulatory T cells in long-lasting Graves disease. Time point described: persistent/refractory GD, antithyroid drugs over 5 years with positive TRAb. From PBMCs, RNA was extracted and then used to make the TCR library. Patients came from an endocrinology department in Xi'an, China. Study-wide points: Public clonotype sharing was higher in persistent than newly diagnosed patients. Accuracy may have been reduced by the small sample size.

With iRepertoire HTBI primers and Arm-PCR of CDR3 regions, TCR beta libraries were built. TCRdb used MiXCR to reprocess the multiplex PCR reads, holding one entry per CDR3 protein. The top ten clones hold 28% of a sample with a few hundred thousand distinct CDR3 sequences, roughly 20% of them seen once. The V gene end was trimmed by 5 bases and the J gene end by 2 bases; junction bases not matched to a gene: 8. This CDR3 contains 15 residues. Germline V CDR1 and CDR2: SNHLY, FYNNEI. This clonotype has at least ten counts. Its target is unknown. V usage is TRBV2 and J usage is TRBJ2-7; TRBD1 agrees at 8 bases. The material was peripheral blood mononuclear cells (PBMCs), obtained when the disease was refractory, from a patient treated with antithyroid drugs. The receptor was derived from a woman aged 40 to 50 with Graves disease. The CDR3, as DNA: TGTGCCAGCAGTCTAGAGCCGGGACAGGCCTACGAGCAGTACTTC. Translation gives CASSLEPGQAYEQYF. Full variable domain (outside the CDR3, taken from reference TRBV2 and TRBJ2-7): EPEVTQTPSHQVTQMGQEVILRCVPISNHLYFYWYRQILGQKVEFLVSFYNNEISEKSEIFDDQFSVERPDGSNFTLKIRSTKLEDSAMYFCASSLEPGQAYEQYFGPGTRLTVT.